Listed here is a single T cell receptor (beta chain). This clone occurred a few times. Its antigen is still unknown. Base qualities are missing; no much larger clone stands one base away. The immunoSEQ Assay, a bias-controlled multiplex PCR, was used to amplify TCRbeta CDR3 regions from genomic DNA. The paper's processing steps were these. Nucleated cell counts per sample were estimated from amplification of reference gene primers within the assay. To quantify the absolute abundance of each unique TCRbeta CDR3 rearrangement, sequence reads were collapsed and filtered. For each sample, productive Simpson clonality was calculated by taking the square root of Simpson's diversity index across productive rearrangements. The table was pulled from immuneACCESS by TCRdb, which kept in-frame rearrangements only. Such tables lose some clones; where checked, under half of the loss comes from unresolved V genes, and the rest has no known cause. V, J and clone size reflect that table, while D and trimming were determined from the DNA. In this sample the table shows some 56,000 clones, more than 70% of which occur a single time. The ten most abundant clones make up 20% to 25% of the sample.

The data stem from a study of blood T cell repertoires in COVID-19 (dated by TCRdb to about 2020). Study-level background: Collaborator samples came from the United States, Italy and Spain and covered acute and convalescent phases of COVID-19. The prospective study material was composed of cDNA or gDNA derived from T cells, B-cell-depleted T cells, or PBMCs. The dataset comprised deeply sampled blood TCRbeta repertoires from subjects exposed to, actively infected with, or recovered from COVID-19. The repertoires were released in a freely available public database intended as a resource for research on the immune response to SARS-CoV-2. The samples were drawn from two sources: the first 160 participants of the ongoing ImmuneRACE study, and 1,200 or so subjects contributed by 6 global collaborators. The sample metadata nearly always contained a de-identified subject ID, COVID-19 status, age in years and sex. Where HLA class I and class II types were available, the types were taken from metadata supplied by the sample provider, not from assay-based typing.

Study-level results and caveats: Clinical and demographic metadata were provided uncurated, with the amount varying by source and participant.

Collaborating institutions collected whole blood in K2EDTA tubes following their own protocols. For TCRbeta analysis, collaborator samples were shipped as frozen whole blood, as isolated PBMCs, or as DNA extracted from either sample type. Unmatched junction bases come to 7, with V trimmed by 5 bases and J by 7 bases. The CDR3 spans 15 residues, from the cysteine through the phenylalanine. Only the CDR3 DNA is retained, 45 bases long and in frame from the first base. From a lookup of the germline V gene, CDR1 and CDR2 are ENHRY and SYGVKD. This clonotype was obtained from a woman over 75 with acute or convalescent COVID-19. Here the chain combines TRBV10-3 and TRBJ2-1; 11 junctional bases match TRBD2. The specimen was peripheral blood. The CDR3 protein: CAISQAGTSGNEQFF. The bases read TGTGCCATCAGTCAAGCCGGGACTAGCGGTAATGAGCAGTTCTTC.